This note documents a single T cell receptor (beta chain) sequence. Its specificity is not known. This specimen belongs to a study of T cell responses to AZD1222 COVID-19 vaccine. Study-level points and caveats: Most donors were white British and more were female, and clonal diversity was possibly underestimated.

This CDR3 has 18 residues. J lost 4 bases, V lost 2 bases, and 12 bases had no gene match. Germline assignment: CDR1 SGDLS and CDR2 YYNGEE. Method: immunoSEQ multiplex PCR; TCRdb's copy keeps in-frame clones and lacks some. The data hold under 200,000 clones, with around 92% observed a single time. The genes are TRBV9 and TRBJ2-2; TRBD2 aligns across 9 bases. This clonotype originated in an adult in good health. The input for sequencing was peripheral blood, taken on day 0 of AZD1222 vaccination. The DNA of the CDR3 is TGTGCCAGCAGCGTTATCGCGGGGGGGATGGGCCTCACCGGGGAGCTGTTTTTT. Translating gives CASSVIAGGMGLTGELFF.